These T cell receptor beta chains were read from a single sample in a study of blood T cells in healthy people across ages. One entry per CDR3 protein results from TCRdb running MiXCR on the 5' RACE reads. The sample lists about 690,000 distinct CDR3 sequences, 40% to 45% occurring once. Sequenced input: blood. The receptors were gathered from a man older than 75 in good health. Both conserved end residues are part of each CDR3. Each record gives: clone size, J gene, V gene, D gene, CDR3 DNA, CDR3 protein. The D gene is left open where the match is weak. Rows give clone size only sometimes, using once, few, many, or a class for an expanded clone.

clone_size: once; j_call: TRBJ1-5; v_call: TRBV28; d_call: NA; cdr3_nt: TGTGCCAGCAGTTTCGGGAACCGTAGCAATCAGCCCCAGCATTTT; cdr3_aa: CASSFGNRSNQPQHF
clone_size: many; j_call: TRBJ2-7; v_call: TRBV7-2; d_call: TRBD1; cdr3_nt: TGTGCCAGCAGCTTAGTCCTGACAGGGAGCTACGAGCAGTACTTC; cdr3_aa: CASSLVLTGSYEQYF
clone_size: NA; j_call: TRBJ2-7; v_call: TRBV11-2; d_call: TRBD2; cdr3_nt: TGTGCCAGCAAAGCGGGAGAGCACTACGAGCAGTACTTC; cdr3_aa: CASKAGEHYEQYF
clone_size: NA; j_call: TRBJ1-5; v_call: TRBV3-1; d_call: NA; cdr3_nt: TGTGCCAGCAGCCAAGGAACAGGGAGCCAGCCCCAGCATTTT; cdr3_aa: CASSQGTGSQPQHF
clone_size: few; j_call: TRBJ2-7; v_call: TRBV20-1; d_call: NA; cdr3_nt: TGCAGTGCTCCACATCAAGATTCCTACGAGCAGTACTTC; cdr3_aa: CSAPHQDSYEQYF
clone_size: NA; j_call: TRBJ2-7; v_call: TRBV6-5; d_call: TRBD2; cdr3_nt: TGTGCCAGCAGTTACTCCCCAACTAGCGGGGCTTTAACCTACAATGAGCAGTACTTC; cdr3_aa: CASSYSPTSGALTYNEQYF
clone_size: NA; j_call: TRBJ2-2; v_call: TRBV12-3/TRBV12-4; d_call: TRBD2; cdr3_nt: TGTGCCAGCAGGACCCGGGGGGTATGGACCGGGGAGCTGTTTTTT; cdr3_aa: CASRTRGVWTGELFF
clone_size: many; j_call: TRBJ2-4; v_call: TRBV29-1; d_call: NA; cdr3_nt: TGCAGCGTTGACGGGGCAGGGGGGGGCATTCAGTACTTC; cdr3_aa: CSVDGAGGGIQYF
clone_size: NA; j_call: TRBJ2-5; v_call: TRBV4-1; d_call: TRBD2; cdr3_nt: TGCGCCAGCAGCCAAGCTCGTGTAGCGGGGGGGCAAGAGACCCGGTACTTC; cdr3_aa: CASSQARVAGGQETRYF
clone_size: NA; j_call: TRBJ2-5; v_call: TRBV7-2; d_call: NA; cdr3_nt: TGTGCCAGCAGCTTCGGGCGGTCAGGGGACAAGACCCAGTACTTC; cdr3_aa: CASSFGRSGDKTQYF
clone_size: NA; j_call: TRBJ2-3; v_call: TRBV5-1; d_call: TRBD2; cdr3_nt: TGCGCCACCAATAGCGGGGGCACTAGCACAGATACGCAGTATTTT; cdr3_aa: CATNSGGTSTDTQYF
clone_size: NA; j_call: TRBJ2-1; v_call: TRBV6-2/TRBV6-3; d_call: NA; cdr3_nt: TGTGTCAGCAGCTTGTCGGTCAATGAGCAGTTCTTC; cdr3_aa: CVSSLSVNEQFF
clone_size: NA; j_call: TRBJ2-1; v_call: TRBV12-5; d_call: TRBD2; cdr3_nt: TGTGCTAGTGGTCCCATGGTACTAGCGGGGGGGCCCAATGAGCAGTTCTTC; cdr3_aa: CASGPMVLAGGPNEQFF
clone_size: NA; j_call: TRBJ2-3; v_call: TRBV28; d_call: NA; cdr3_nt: TGTGCCAGCAGTTTACCACATGGCAACGGAGATACGCAGTATTTT; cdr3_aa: CASSLPHGNGDTQYF
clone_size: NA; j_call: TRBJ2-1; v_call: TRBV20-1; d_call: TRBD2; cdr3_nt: TGCAGTGCTTCCAGGACTAGCAGGAGGGGCAATGAGCAGTTCTTC; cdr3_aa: CSASRTSRRGNEQFF
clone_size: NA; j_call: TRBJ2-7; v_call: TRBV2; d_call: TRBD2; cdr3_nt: TGTGCCAGCAGGGATTGGCGGGAGGCCAACGAGCAGTACTTC; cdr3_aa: CASRDWREANEQYF
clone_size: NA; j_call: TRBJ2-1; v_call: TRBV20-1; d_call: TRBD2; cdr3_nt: TGCAGTGCTCTCAGGTGGGCGGGGGGGAATAATGAGCAGTTCTTC; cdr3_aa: CSALRWAGGNNEQFF
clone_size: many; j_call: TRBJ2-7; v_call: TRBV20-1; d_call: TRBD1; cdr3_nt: TGCAGTGCTAGAGGAGGACAGGGGCGGGGAACCTACGAGCAGTACTTC; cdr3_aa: CSARGGQGRGTYEQYF
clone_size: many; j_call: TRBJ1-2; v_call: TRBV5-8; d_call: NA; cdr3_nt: TGTGCCAGCAGCTTGAGTGGCTATGGCTACACCTTC; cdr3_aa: CASSLSGYGYTF
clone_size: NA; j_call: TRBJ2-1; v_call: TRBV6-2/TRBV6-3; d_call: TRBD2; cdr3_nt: TGTGCCAGCACCCGAGGGACTAGCGGATTGAGTGAGCAGTTCTTC; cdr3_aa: CASTRGTSGLSEQFF
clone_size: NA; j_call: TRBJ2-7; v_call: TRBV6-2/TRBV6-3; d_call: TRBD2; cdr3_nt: TGTGCCAGCAGCAGCCAATGGTCGGGAGGGCCGCGAGAGCAGTACTTC; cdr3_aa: CASSSQWSGGPREQYF
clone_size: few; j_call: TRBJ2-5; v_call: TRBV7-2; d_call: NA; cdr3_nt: TGTGCCAGCAGCTACCCGCGGGAGACCCAGTACTTC; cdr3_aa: CASSYPRETQYF
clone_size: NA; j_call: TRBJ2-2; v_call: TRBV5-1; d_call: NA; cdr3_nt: TGCGCCAGCAGCACCAGGATAGCGAACGCCGGGGAGCTGTTTTTT; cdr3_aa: CASSTRIANAGELFF
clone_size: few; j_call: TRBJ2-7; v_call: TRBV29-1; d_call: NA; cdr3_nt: TGCAGCGTTAGGCGGGGTTCCTCCTACGAGCAGTACTTC; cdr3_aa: CSVRRGSSYEQYF
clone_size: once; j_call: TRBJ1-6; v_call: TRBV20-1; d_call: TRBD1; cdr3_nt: TGCAGTGCTACCCAGCCGGGACAGGGGGAATCACCCCTCCACTTT; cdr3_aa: CSATQPGQGESPLHF
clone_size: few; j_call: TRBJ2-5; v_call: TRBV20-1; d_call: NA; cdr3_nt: TGCAGTGCTAGAAACGGACAAATTAGACAAGAGACCCAGTACTTC; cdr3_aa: CSARNGQIRQETQYF
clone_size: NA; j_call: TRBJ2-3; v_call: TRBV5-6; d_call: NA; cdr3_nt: TGTGCCAGCAGACTGCGAGGGGCTAGCACAGATACGCAGTATTTT; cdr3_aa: CASRLRGASTDTQYF
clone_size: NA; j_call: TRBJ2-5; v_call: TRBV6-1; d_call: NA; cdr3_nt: TGTGCCAGCCAGTTAGAACGCCCACCTCAAGAGACCCAGTACTTC; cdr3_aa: CASQLERPPQETQYF
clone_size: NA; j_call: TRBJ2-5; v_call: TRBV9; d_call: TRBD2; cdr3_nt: TGTGCCAGCAGCGTAGGTCTAACGACTAGCGCGTCGCTAGAGACCCAGTACTTC; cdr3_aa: CASSVGLTTSASLETQYF
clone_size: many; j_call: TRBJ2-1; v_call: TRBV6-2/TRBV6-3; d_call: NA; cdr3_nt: TGCGCCAGCAGCTTGTTGGATGAGCAGTTCTTC; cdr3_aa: CASSLLDEQFF
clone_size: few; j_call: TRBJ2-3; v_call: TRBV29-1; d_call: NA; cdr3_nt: TGCAGCGTTGAAAGGGTCCGCACAGATACGCAGTATTTT; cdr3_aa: CSVERVRTDTQYF
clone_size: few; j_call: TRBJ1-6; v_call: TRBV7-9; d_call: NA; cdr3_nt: TGTGCCAGCAGCTTCGATACGGGGGCGGATAATTCACCCCTCCACTTT; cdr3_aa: CASSFDTGADNSPLHF
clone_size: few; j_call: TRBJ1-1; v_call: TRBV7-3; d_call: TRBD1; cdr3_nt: TGTGCCAGCAGCACCCGGACAGGCGCGTTTCAAAGCACTGAAGCTTTCTTT; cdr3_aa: CASSTRTGAFQSTEAFF
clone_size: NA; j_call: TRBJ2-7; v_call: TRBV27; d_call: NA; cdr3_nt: TGTGCCGTTGGGGGGCACGAGCAGTACTTC; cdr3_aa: CAVGGHEQYF
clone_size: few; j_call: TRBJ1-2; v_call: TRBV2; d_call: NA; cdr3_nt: TGTGCCAGCAGCGGACAGCTTAACTATGGCTACACCTTC; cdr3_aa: CASSGQLNYGYTF
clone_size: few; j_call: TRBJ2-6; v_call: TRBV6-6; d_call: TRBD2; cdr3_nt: TGTGCCAGCAGCCCTAGACTAGCGGGAGCTGGGGCCAACGTCCTGACTTTC; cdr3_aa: CASSPRLAGAGANVLTF
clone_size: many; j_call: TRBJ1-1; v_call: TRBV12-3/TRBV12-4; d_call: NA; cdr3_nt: TGTGCCAGCAGTTTTCATGAGGGCTTGAGCACTGAAGCTTTCTTT; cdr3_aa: CASSFHEGLSTEAFF
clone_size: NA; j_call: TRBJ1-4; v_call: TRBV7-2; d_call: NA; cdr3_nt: TGTGCCAGCAGCTTAGCACGGGGCCTGAATGAAAAACTGTTTTTT; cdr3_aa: CASSLARGLNEKLFF
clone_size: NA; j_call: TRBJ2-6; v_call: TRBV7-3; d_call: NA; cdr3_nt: TGTGCCAGCACCTCTCAGCTCCTTTCTGGGGCCAACGTCCTGACTTTC; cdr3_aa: CASTSQLLSGANVLTF
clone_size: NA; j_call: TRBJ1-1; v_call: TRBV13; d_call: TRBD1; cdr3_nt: TGTGCCAGCAGCTTATACAGGGGCACTGAAGCTTTCTTT; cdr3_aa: CASSLYRGTEAFF
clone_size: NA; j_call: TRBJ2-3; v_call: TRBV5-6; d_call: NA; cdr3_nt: TGTGCCAGCAGCTTGGGTAGGTACGGCACAGATACGCAGTATTTT; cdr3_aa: CASSLGRYGTDTQYF
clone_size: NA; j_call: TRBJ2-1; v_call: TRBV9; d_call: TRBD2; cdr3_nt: TGTGCCAGCAGCGTAGGGGAGGGACTAGCGGGGTTCAATGAGCAGTTCTTC; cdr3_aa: CASSVGEGLAGFNEQFF
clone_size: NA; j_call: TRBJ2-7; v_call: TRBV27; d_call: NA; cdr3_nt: TGTGCCAGCAGTAGGACCGGGGCAGGGGCGTCCTACGAGCAGTACTTC; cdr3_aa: CASSRTGAGASYEQYF
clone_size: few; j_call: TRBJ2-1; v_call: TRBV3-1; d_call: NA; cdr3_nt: TGTGCCAGCAGCCAAGTCATTCATGAGCAGTTCTTC; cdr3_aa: CASSQVIHEQFF
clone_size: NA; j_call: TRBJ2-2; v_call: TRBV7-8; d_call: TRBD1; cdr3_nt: TGTGCCAGCAGCTTAGGACCGGGACAGGCAAGAACCGGGGAGCTGTTTTTT; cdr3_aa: CASSLGPGQARTGELFF
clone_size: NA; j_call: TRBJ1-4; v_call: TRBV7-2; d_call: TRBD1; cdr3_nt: TGTGCCAGCAGCTTTAGACCGGGAGGGGGCGAAAAACTGTTTTTT; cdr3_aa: CASSFRPGGGEKLFF
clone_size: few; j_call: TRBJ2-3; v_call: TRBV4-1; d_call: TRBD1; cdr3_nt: TGCGCCAGCGGTAGACAGGGGGCCTCCACAGATACGCAGTATTTT; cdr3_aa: CASGRQGASTDTQYF
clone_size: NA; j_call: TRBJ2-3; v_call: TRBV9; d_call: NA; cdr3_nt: TGTGCCAGCAGCGTAGTGGGCAGCCGAAGCACAGATACGCAGTATTTT; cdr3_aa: CASSVVGSRSTDTQYF
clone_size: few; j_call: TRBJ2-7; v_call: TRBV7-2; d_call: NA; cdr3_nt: TGTGCCAGCAGCTTAGCGGGAAGAACCTCTTTCTACGAGCAGTACTTC; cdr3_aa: CASSLAGRTSFYEQYF
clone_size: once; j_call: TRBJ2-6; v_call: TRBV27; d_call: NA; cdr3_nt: TGTGCCAGCAGTTTAACAAGCTCTGGGGCCAGCGTCCTGACTTTC; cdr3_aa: CASSLTSSGASVLTF
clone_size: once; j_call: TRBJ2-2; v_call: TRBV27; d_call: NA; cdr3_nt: TGTGCCAGCAGTATCAGGGTCGGTACCGGGGAGCTGTTTTTT; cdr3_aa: CASSIRVGTGELFF
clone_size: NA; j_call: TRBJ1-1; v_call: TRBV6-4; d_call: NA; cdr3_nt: TGTGCCAGCAGTGACTCCGAAGAGACTGACACCATGAGGGGTACTGAAGCTTTCTTT; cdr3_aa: CASSDSEETDTMRGTEAFF
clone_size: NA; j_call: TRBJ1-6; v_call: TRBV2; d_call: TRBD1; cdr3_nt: TGTGCCAGCAGTTATAGACAGGGCTATAATTCACCCCTCCACTTT; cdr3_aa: CASSYRQGYNSPLHF
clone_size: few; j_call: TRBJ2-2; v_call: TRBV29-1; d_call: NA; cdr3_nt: TGCAGCGCCGCGAAGGGTATTGGAAGCGCCACCGGGGAGCTGTTTTTT; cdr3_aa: CSAAKGIGSATGELFF
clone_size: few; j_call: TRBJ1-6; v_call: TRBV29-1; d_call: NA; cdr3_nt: TGCAGCGTTGGAAGGGAACTTAATTCACCCCTCCACTTT; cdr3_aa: CSVGRELNSPLHF
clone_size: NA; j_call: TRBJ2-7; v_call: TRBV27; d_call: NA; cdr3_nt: TGTGCCAGCAGTTTAGGGGGCTATACCTACGAGCAGTACTTC; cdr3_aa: CASSLGGYTYEQYF
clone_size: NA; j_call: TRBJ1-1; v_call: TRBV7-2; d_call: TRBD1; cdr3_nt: TGTGCCAGCAGCTTAGTACCAGGGGGCCCTAACACTGAAGCTTTCTTT; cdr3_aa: CASSLVPGGPNTEAFF